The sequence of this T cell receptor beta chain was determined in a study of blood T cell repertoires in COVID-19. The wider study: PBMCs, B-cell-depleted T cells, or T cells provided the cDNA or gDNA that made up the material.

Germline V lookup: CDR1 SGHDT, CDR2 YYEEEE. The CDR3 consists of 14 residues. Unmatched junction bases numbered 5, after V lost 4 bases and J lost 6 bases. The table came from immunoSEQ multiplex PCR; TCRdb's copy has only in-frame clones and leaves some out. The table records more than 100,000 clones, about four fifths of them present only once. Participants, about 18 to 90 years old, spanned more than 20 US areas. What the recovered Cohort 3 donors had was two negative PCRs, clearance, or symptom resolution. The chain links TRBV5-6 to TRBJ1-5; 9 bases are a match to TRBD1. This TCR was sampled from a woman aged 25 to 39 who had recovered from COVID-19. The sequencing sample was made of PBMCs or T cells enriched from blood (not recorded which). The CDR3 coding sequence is TGTGCCAGCAGCCTAGGACAGGGGAGTCAGCCCCAGCATTTT. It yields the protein CASSLGQGSQPQHF.